This is a list of T cell receptor beta chains from one sample in a study of identical twins. One entry per CDR3 protein, called by TCRdb with MiXCR from the 5' RACE reads. Of over 600,000 distinct CDR3 sequences in the sample, over 20% were seen once. This sample was also put to use in a study of T cells expressing NK-cell markers.

Material: PBMCs. Receptors were obtained from a young woman in good health. Both conserved end residues are part of each CDR3. The D gene is left open where the match is weak. Some rows mark clone size as missing; the rest say once, few, many or name a class of expanded clone.

>many|TRBJ2-2|.|TRBV5-1
TGCGCCAGCAGCATAAACAGGGGCACTAGCGGATTAAACACCGGGGAGCTGTTTTTT
CASSINRGTSGLNTGELFF
>many|TRBJ2-7|TRBD2|TRBV20-1
TGCAGTGCTCCTCACCCCCTAGCGGGAAAATACGAGCAGTACTTC
CSAPHPLAGKYEQYF
>.|TRBJ2-4|TRBD1|TRBV3-1
TGTGCCAGCAGTACTTTAACTGACAGGGCAAACATTCAGTACTTC
CASSTLTDRANIQYF
>.|TRBJ2-2|TRBD2|TRBV7-6
TGTGCCAGCAGCTTCGCAGCGGGGAACGGGGAGCTGTTTTTT
CASSFAAGNGELFF
>.|TRBJ2-5|.|TRBV20-1
TGCAGTGCTAGTCGATGGCTCGAGGGGGAGACCCAGTACTTC
CSASRWLEGETQYF
>few|TRBJ1-1|.|TRBV6-5
TGTGCCAGCTTCTTCGGGAATCGAGCTTTCTTT
CASFFGNRAFF
>few|TRBJ2-3|TRBD1|TRBV24-1
TGTGCCACCAGTGATTTTGGGGACAGGGGGCGGCGGCCAGATACGCAGTATTTT
CATSDFGDRGRRPDTQYF
>.|TRBJ2-7|TRBD1|TRBV12-3/TRBV12-4
TGTGCCAGCACCTCGCCGGGACAGGGGGCCGGCGAGCAGTACTTC
CASTSPGQGAGEQYF
>few|TRBJ2-7|TRBD2|TRBV27
TGTGCCACCGCCGGGAGCGGGGGCTACGAGCAGTACTTC
CATAGSGGYEQYF
>few|TRBJ2-1|.|TRBV29-1
TGCAGCGTTGTAGGGGCGTACAATGAGCAGTTCTTC
CSVVGAYNEQFF
>.|TRBJ2-3|.|TRBV12-3/TRBV12-4
TGTGCCAGCACTTCCGGGGTAGATACGCAGTATTTT
CASTSGVDTQYF
>few|TRBJ2-7|.|TRBV12-3/TRBV12-4
TGTGCCAGCAGTTTCGGTCCGGACGGCCACTACGAGCAGTACTTC
CASSFGPDGHYEQYF
>.|TRBJ2-1|.|TRBV20-1
TGCAGTGCTCCTCAAGTGCGGGCGAATGAGCAGTTCTTC
CSAPQVRANEQFF
>few|TRBJ2-7|.|TRBV27
TGTGCCAGCAGTTTATCGGGGCAGGGGCTATACCACGAGCAGTACTTC
CASSLSGQGLYHEQYF
>.|TRBJ2-1|.|TRBV6-2/TRBV6-3
TGTGCCAGCAGTTACTCGAGAGGTGGGGGAAGCAAAAATGAGCAGTTCTTC
CASSYSRGGGSKNEQFF
>few|TRBJ1-5|.|TRBV20-1
TGCAGTGCTAAAAATAGCAATCAGCCCCAGCATTTT
CSAKNSNQPQHF
>.|TRBJ2-7|.|TRBV18
TGTGCCAGCACTAATATCAACTACGAGCAGTACTTC
CASTNINYEQYF
>few|TRBJ1-6|.|TRBV12-3/TRBV12-4
TGTGCCAGCAGTTTCCAGGGTTCACCCCTCCACTTT
CASSFQGSPLHF
>many|TRBJ1-6|.|TRBV6-1
TGTGCCAGCACCCTCGACGACATCTCACCCCTCCACTTT
CASTLDDISPLHF
>few|TRBJ1-2|.|TRBV7-9
TGTGCCAGCAGCTTAGGGACTGTCAACTATGGCTACACCTTC
CASSLGTVNYGYTF
>.|TRBJ2-1|.|TRBV4-2
TGTGCCAGCAGCCAAGATATGGGGACTGGCCGGAATGAGCAGTTCTTC
CASSQDMGTGRNEQFF
>.|TRBJ2-7|.|TRBV5-1
TGCGCCAGCAACGCTGAAAAGGGCTACGAGCAGTACTTC
CASNAEKGYEQYF
>few|TRBJ2-3|TRBD2|TRBV20-1
TGCAGTGCCCGAGGTTACGTCCCGGGACTAGTTTCAAATACGCAGTATTTT
CSARGYVPGLVSNTQYF
>few|TRBJ2-7|.|TRBV12-3/TRBV12-4
TGTGCCAGCAGTTTAACAGCCGACCCAGCCTACGAGCAGTACTTC
CASSLTADPAYEQYF
>.|TRBJ2-6|TRBD1|TRBV20-1
TGCAGTGCTAGAGCAAGCAGGGGGCGGTCCACTGGGGCCAACGTCCTGACTTTC
CSARASRGRSTGANVLTF
>many|TRBJ1-2|.|TRBV10-1
TGCGCCAGCAGTGAGTCGATAGACGGCTATGGCTACACCTTC
CASSESIDGYGYTF
>.|TRBJ2-7|TRBD1|TRBV7-9
TGTGCCAGCAGCCGAACGACAGGGACCTACTACGAGCAGTACTTC
CASSRTTGTYYEQYF
>.|TRBJ2-3|TRBD2|TRBV12-3/TRBV12-4
TGTGCCAGCAGCGGGAGCGGGAGAGATACGCAGTATTTT
CASSGSGRDTQYF
>.|TRBJ2-3|.|TRBV7-2
TGTGCCAGCAACCCAGCTTTATCCGGGGCCCAAGATACGCAGTATTTT
CASNPALSGAQDTQYF
>few|TRBJ1-2|.|TRBV10-3
TGTGCCATCAGGATGAGGGGGAGATACTATGGCTACACCTTC
CAIRMRGRYYGYTF
>.|TRBJ2-7|.|TRBV5-4
TGTGCCAGCAGCCCCCTGGGACGCACCTACGAGCAGTACTTC
CASSPLGRTYEQYF
>.|TRBJ1-5|.|TRBV12-3/TRBV12-4
TGTGCCAGCAGTTTAGGGCAGGTTAGCAATCAGCCCCAGCATTTT
CASSLGQVSNQPQHF
>.|TRBJ2-7|TRBD1|TRBV5-1
TGCGCCAGCAGCTTGGATTTTGGGACAGGGGGTTACGAGCAGTACTTC
CASSLDFGTGGYEQYF
>few|TRBJ2-3|.|TRBV4-3
TGCGCCAGCAGCCAAAAGGGGGGAGATACGCAGTATTTT
CASSQKGGDTQYF
>.|TRBJ1-5|.|TRBV6-1
TGTGCCAGCACTAAGCCTCTTAGCAGGGACGGTCGGAATCAGCCCCAGCATTTT
CASTKPLSRDGRNQPQHF
>.|TRBJ2-1|.|TRBV28
TGTGCCAGCAGGGGGACGAGTTCAAAGACCCAATTCTTC
CASRGTSSKTQFF
>.|TRBJ2-1|.|TRBV20-1
TGCAGTGCTAGAGATTGGGGTAGCTGGCGGGACGGCTACAATGAGCAGTTCTTC
CSARDWGSWRDGYNEQFF
>.|TRBJ1-1|TRBD1|TRBV12-3/TRBV12-4
TGTGCCAGCAGTGCCCGGACAGGGAACACTGAAGCTTTCTTT
CASSARTGNTEAFF
>few|TRBJ2-2|TRBD2|TRBV6-2/TRBV6-3
TGTGCCAGCAGTTACACACCGGGACTAGCGGGAGTCAGGGAGCTGTTTTTT
CASSYTPGLAGVRELFF
>.|TRBJ2-3|TRBD2|TRBV5-1
TGCGCCAGCAGCGACACTAGCGGGAGTGGGGATACGCAGTATTTT
CASSDTSGSGDTQYF
>few|TRBJ2-3|.|TRBV12-3/TRBV12-4
TGTGCCAGCACTCCCGCGGGCACAGATACGCAGTATTTT
CASTPAGTDTQYF
>few|TRBJ1-6|.|TRBV12-3/TRBV12-4
TGTGCCAGCAGTCTCGTCCTTAGGGGTTCACCCCTCCACTTT
CASSLVLRGSPLHF
>.|TRBJ2-1|.|TRBV27
TGTGCCAGCGGTGAGACTACCTACAATGAGCAGTTCTTC
CASGETTYNEQFF
>.|TRBJ2-1|.|TRBV30
TGTGCCTGGAGCTCCGAGAATGAGCAGTTCTTC
CAWSSENEQFF
>.|TRBJ2-3|.|TRBV12-3/TRBV12-4
TGTGCCAGCAGTTTATGGCAGGGTACTAGCACAGATACGCAGTATTTT
CASSLWQGTSTDTQYF
>few|TRBJ2-5|TRBD2|TRBV7-2
TGTGCCAGCAGCCCAGGGACTAGCGGAAACCAAGAGACCCAGTACTTC
CASSPGTSGNQETQYF
>.|TRBJ2-3|TRBD2|TRBV11-2
TGTGCCAGCAGCCCCCGTGTTAGCGGGAGGGTTACAGTCAGCACAGATACGCAGTATTTT
CASSPRVSGRVTVSTDTQYF
>many|TRBJ2-1|TRBD2|TRBV20-1
TGCAGTGCTCCTAAGCTCCGGGGGGGCCGGGACAATGAGCAGTTCTTC
CSAPKLRGGRDNEQFF
>.|TRBJ2-1|TRBD2|TRBV29-1
TGCAGCGTTGGGACAAGGGGACTAGCGGGAGGTGAGCAGTTCTTC
CSVGTRGLAGGEQFF
>few|TRBJ1-2|.|TRBV6-1
TGTGCTTTGGAGACCCCCGGTGGCTACACCTTC
CALETPGGYTF
>.|TRBJ2-7|.|TRBV7-2
TGTGCCAGCAGCCTCCGGGGGACGGAATACGAGCAGTACTTC
CASSLRGTEYEQYF
>few|TRBJ2-1|TRBD2|TRBV5-5
TGTGCCAGCCGCAGACTAGCGGGAGAATGGTCCTACAATGAGCAGTTCTTC
CASRRLAGEWSYNEQFF
>.|TRBJ1-3|.|TRBV6-5
TGTGCCAGCAGTTTTTCCAGGGGACACTCTGGAAACACCATATATTTT
CASSFSRGHSGNTIYF
>.|TRBJ2-1|.|TRBV7-2
TGTGCCAGCAGCTCGGACGGTCGATACAATGAGCAGTTCTTC
CASSSDGRYNEQFF
>.|TRBJ2-6|.|TRBV7-3
TGTGCCAGCAGCTCCGGACGGGGCGCTGGGGCCAACGTCCTGACTTTC
CASSSGRGAGANVLTF
>many|TRBJ2-7|.|TRBV20-1
TGCAGTGCTAGAAAAGCAATGATGGACGAGCAGTACTTC
CSARKAMMDEQYF
>many|TRBJ2-3|.|TRBV10-3
TGTGCCATCAGCCTCCTAGCTCGGGGGCCTAGCACAGATACGCAGTATTTT
CAISLLARGPSTDTQYF
>.|TRBJ2-7|TRBD2|TRBV2
TGTGCCAGCACCGAAGCGGGGGGCTACGAGCAGTACTTC
CASTEAGGYEQYF